This is a list of T cell receptor beta chains from one sample in a study of T cell responses to AZD1222 COVID-19 vaccine. The assay was immunoSEQ multiplex PCR, and TCRdb's table has in-frame clones only and misses some. The sample consists of over 150,000 clones, almost 90% of them appearing once. The sample was peripheral blood, taken on day 0 of AZD1222 vaccination. These receptors all stem from an adult in good health. Both conserved end residues are part of each CDR3. Fields, in order: clone size, J gene, D gene, V gene, CDR3 DNA, CDR3 protein. The D gene is left open where the match is weak. Part of the rows lack a size; the others show once, few, many or a class for expanded clones.

-	TRBJ1-4	-	TRBV3-1/TRBV3-2	TGTGCCAGCAGCCAAGTGTACGGGGCTAATGAAAAACTGTTTTTT	CASSQVYGANEKLFF
-	TRBJ2-6	-	TRBV5-1	TGCGCCAGCAGCTTGGTACAGCCTGGGGCCAACGTCCTGACTTTC	CASSLVQPGANVLTF
once	TRBJ2-5	-	TRBV28	TGTGCCAGCAGCCGGACAGTCATGGAGACCCAGTACTTC	CASSRTVMETQYF
-	TRBJ2-5	TRBD2	TRBV5-1	TGCGCCAGCAGCTCCGGGACTAGCGGGAACCAAGAGACCCAGTACTTC	CASSSGTSGNQETQYF
-	TRBJ1-6	TRBD1	TRBV29-1	TGCAGCGTTGGGTCGGACAGGGAAGGTTCACCCCTCCACTTT	CSVGSDREGSPLHF
-	TRBJ2-7	TRBD1	TRBV3-1/TRBV3-2	TGTGCCAGCAGACAGGGGGCGAACGGCGAGCAGTACTTC	CASRQGANGEQYF
-	TRBJ1-1	TRBD1	TRBV28	TGTGCCAGCAGTACCCGGACAGGGGCGAGCGCTGAAGCTTTCTTT	CASSTRTGASAEAFF
-	TRBJ2-3	-	TRBV19	TGTGCCAGTAGTCCGCCCCCGGGACAGTATTTT	CASSPPPGQYF
once	TRBJ2-1	-	TRBV30	TGTGCCTGCCCTTGGGCTGGGGGGGAGCAGTTCTTC	CACPWAGGEQFF
few	TRBJ2-2	-	TRBV30	TGTGCCGGATATGACTCGAACACCGGGGAGCTGTTTTTT	CAGYDSNTGELFF
once	TRBJ2-7	TRBD2	TRBV27	TGTGCCAGCAGTTTAAGTACTAGCGGGAAGGGTGAGCAGTACTTC	CASSLSTSGKGEQYF
-	TRBJ2-7	-	TRBV9	TGTGCCAGCAGCGTAGATAGGGTTGCGGGGGAGCAGTACTTC	CASSVDRVAGEQYF
-	TRBJ2-1	-	TRBV24-1	TGTGCCACCAGTGATTCGCCAGGTGAGCAGTTCTTC	CATSDSPGEQFF
-	TRBJ2-7	-	TRBV19	TGTGCCAGTAGTATAGCGACAGGTGAGACCTACGAGCAGTACTTC	CASSIATGETYEQYF
once	TRBJ2-7	TRBD2	TRBV5-1	TGCGCCAGCAGCTTGGCCCGGGACTACATCTACGAGCAGTACTTC	CASSLARDYIYEQYF
-	TRBJ1-1	-	TRBV24-1	TGTGCCACCAGTGATTCGACCCGAGGGGATGTAGCTTTCTTT	CATSDSTRGDVAFF
-	TRBJ1-3	-	TRBV28	TGTGCCAGCAGTCTACAGGGCGTCTCTGGAAACACCATATATTTT	CASSLQGVSGNTIYF
-	TRBJ2-7	TRBD2	TRBV29-1	TGCAGCGTTGAAGACGTTACAGGGCAAGCGGGAGGAAACTACGAGCAGTACTTC	CSVEDVTGQAGGNYEQYF
few	TRBJ2-2	-	TRBV5-1	TGCGCCAGCAGCCTCCTGACCAACACCGGGGAGCTGTTTTTT	CASSLLTNTGELFF
-	TRBJ2-7	TRBD1	TRBV3-1/TRBV3-2	TGTGCCAGCAGCCGAGGAGACAGGGGGCAAAGCGAGCAGTACTTC	CASSRGDRGQSEQYF